One sample yielded the 9 T cell receptor beta chains listed below, sequenced in a study of spatial heterogeneity in lung cancer. Findings of the study overall: The number of expanded tumor alpha and beta chains correlated with mutation number.

TCRdb reanalysed the 5' RACE reads using MiXCR and keeps one entry per CDR3 protein. Here the sample spans 7,000 to 9,500 distinct CDR3 sequences, approximately 8% being singletons. Described time point: sample taken at primary tumor resection. These receptors have no identified antigens. Material: lung tumor tissue, obtained at surgery. The source is a male donor with early-stage non-small cell lung cancer.

The chain is built from TRBV5-1 and TRBJ2-1; TRBD2 aligns across 8 bases. The CDR3 is 16 amino acids. With 1 base clipped from V and 0 bases from J, the junction kept 3 bases outside the gene matches. Looked up from germline, CDR1 is SGHRS and CDR2 is YFSETQ. CDR3 protein: CASSLSSGDSYNEQFF. The CDR3 DNA reads as TGCGCCAGCAGCTTGAGTAGCGGGGACTCCTACAATGAGCAGTTCTTC.

This clonotype has ten or more counts. This chain connects TRBV30 to TRBJ2-4; D unresolved. Trimming took off 1 base at V and 5 bases at J, with 6 bases between the two ends. The CDR3 totals 12 residues. Germline CDR1 reads GTSNPN; CDR2 reads SVGIG (reference sequence). CDR3 in DNA: TGTGCCTGGAGTGGCGGTGAAAACATTCAGTACTTC. It translates to CAWSGGENIQYF.

This clonotype was recorded many times. V and J are TRBV18 and TRBJ1-3, with unresolved D. The germline V gene encodes CDR1 KGHSH and CDR2 LQKENI. The CDR3 is 13 residues long. The germline V and J ends were trimmed by 2 bases and 1 base, with 3 bases remaining between them. The CDR3 reads CASSPRSGNTIYF. CDR3 nucleotides: TGTGCCAGCTCACCAAGGTCTGGAAACACCATATATTTT.

This clonotype was found a few times. This sequence joins TRBV29-1 and TRBJ2-1, with a weak D call TRBD2 (6 bases). Germline V gives CDR1 SQVTM, CDR2 ANQGSEA. The V end was cut by 7 bases, the J end by 9 bases, with 19 bases between. The CDR3 length is 13 residues. The CDR3 region is CSAKDGGKTEQFF. The DNA of the CDR3 is TGCAGCGCGAAGGACGGGGGAAAAACTGAGCAGTTCTTC.

J is TRBJ2-7 and V is TRBV5-1; TRBD1 aligns across 9 bases. Losses at the gene ends were 6 bases for V and 3 bases for J; bases not matched to a gene: 10. The CDR3 has 15 amino acids. The germline gives CDR1 SGHRS, CDR2 YFSETQ. The chain's CDR3 is CASTETGTGNYEQYF. As DNA, the CDR3 is TGCGCCAGCACCGAAACCGGGACAGGGAACTACGAGCAGTACTTC. Looking up the rest from reference TRBV5-1 and TRBJ2-7 gives the full variable domain: KAGVTQTPRYLIKTRGQQVTLSCSPISGHRSVSWYQQTPGQGLQFLFEYFSETQRNKGNFPGRFSGRQFSNSRSEMNVSTLELGDSALYLCASTETGTGNYEQYFGPGTRLTVT.

The chain joins TRBV7-6 to TRBJ1-3; unclear D gene. CDR3 length: 16 amino acids. CDR1 and CDR2 from the germline V gene are SGHVS and FNYEAQ. V lost 2 bases, J lost 0 bases, and 11 bases lay in between. CDR3 loop: CASSLYPGTSGNTIYF. In DNA form, the CDR3 reads TGTGCCAGCAGCTTATACCCCGGCACCTCTGGAAACACCATATATTTT.

This clonotype is labeled medium-sized. CDR3 sequence (DNA): TGCGCCAGCAGCTCCGTTACTAGCACAGATACGCAGTATTTT. Amino acid sequence: CASSSVTSTDTQYF. The V gene is TRBV5-1, the J gene TRBJ2-3; D is uncertain. Germline lookup yields CDR1 SGHRS and CDR2 YFSETQ. The CDR3 sequence is 14 residues long. The germline V and J ends were trimmed by 3 bases and 0 bases, with 8 bases remaining between them.

This clonotype was seen ten or more times. The V gene is TRBV20-1, the J gene TRBJ2-3; the match to TRBD1 covers 9 bases. Germline CDR1 is DFQATT and CDR2 is SNEGSKA (reference sequence). V lost 5 bases, J lost 4 bases, and 4 bases stayed unmatched. The CDR3 has 13 residues. The CDR3 reads CSALGQGPDTQYF. In DNA form, the CDR3 reads TGCAGTGCTCTAGGACAGGGGCCAGATACGCAGTATTTT.

This clonotype was seen many times. This chain links TRBV5-1 with TRBJ2-1, with unresolved D. CDR1 and CDR2 (germline): SGHRS, YFSETQ. This CDR3 contains 13 residues. Trimming took off 6 bases at V and 3 bases at J, with 10 bases between the two ends. The CDR3 is CASKVGIYNEQFF. DNA for the CDR3: TGCGCCAGCAAGGTTGGGATCTACAATGAGCAGTTCTTC.